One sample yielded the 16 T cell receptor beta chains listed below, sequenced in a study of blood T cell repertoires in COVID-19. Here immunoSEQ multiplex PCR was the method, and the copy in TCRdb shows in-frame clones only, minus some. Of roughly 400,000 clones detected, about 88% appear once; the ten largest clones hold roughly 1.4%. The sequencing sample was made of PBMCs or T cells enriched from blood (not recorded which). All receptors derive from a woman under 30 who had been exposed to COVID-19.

The CDR3 loop reads CASSLGQAENYGYTF. DNA of the CDR3: TGCGCCAGCAGTTTAGGACAGGCAGAGAACTATGGCTACACCTTC. The J gene is TRBJ1-2, the V gene TRBV5-1, with 7 positions matching TRBD1. CDR1 and CDR2 from the germline V gene are SGHRS and YFSETQ. After removal of 5 bases from V and 2 bases from J, the junction contained 9 bases not matched to a gene. The CDR3 has 15 residues. Together with reference TRBV5-1 and TRBJ1-2, the CDR3 gives the full variable domain: KAGVTQTPRYLIKTRGQQVTLSCSPISGHRSVSWYQQTPGQGLQFLFEYFSETQRNKGNFPGRFSGRQFSNSRSEMNVSTLELGDSALYLCASSLGQAENYGYTFGSGTRLTVV.

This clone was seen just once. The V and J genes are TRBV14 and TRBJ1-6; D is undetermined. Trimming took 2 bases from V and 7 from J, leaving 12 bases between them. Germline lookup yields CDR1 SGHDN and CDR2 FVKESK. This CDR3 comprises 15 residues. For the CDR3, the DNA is TGTGCCAGCAGCCAAACTATGACGGCGAATTCACCCCTCCACTTT. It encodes CASSQTMTANSPLHF.

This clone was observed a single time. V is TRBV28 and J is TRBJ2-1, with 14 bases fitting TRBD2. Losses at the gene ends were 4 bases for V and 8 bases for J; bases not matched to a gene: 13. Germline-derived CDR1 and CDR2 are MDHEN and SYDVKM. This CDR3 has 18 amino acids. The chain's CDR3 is CASSSKAPTSGRADEQFF. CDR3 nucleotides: TGTGCCAGCAGTTCCAAAGCCCCGACTAGCGGGAGGGCCGATGAGCAGTTCTTC. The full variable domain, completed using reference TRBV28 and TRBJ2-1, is DVKVTQSSRYLVKRTGEKVFLECVQDMDHENMFWYRQDPGLGLRLIYFSYDVKMKEKGDIPEGYSVSREKKERFSLILESASTNQTSMYLCASSSKAPTSGRADEQFFGPGTRLTVL.

This chain's CDR3 is CASSLAGTGLNYGYTF. Here the CDR3 DNA reads TGCGCCAGCAGCTTGGCCGGGACTGGACTTAACTATGGCTACACCTTC. The J gene is TRBJ1-2, the V gene TRBV5-1, with D possibly being TRBD1 (5 bases). CDR1 and CDR2 from the germline V gene are SGHRS and YFSETQ. This CDR3 contains 16 residues. Trimming shortened V by 0 bases and J by 1 base, and 13 bases separated the two germline ends.

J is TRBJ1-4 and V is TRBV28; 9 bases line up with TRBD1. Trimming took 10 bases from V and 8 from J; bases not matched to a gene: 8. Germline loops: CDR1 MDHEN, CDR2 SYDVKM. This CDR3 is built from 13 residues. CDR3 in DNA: TGTGCCACCTTTTCCGGGACAGGGGAAAAACTGTTTTTT. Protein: CATFSGTGEKLFF.

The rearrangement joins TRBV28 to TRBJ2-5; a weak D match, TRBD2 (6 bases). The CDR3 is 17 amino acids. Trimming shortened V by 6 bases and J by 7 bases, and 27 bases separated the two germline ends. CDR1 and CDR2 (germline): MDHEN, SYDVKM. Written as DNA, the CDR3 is TGTGCCAGCAGGGGAGGCAGGACTGCCTCCCCTCGGGTGACCCAGTACTTC. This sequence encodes CASRGGRTASPRVTQYF.

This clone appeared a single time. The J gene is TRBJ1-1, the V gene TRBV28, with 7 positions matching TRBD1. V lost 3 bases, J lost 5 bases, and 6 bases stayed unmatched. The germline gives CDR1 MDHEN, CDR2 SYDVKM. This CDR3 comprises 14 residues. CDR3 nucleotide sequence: TGTGCCAGCAGTTTTGAGACAGGGAGGACTGAAGCTTTCTTT. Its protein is CASSFETGRTEAFF.

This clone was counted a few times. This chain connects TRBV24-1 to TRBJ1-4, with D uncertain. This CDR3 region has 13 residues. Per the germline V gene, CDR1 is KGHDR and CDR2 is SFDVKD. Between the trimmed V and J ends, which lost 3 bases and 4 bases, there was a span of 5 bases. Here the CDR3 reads CATSDPLNEKLFF. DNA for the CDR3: TGTGCCACCAGTGATCCCCTTAATGAAAAACTGTTTTTT.

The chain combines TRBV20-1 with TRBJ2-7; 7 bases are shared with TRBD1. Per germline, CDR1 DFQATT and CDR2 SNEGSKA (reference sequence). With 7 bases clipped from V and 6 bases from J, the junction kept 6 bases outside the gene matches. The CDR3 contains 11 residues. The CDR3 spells CSGKQGSEQYF. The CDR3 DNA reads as TGCAGTGGGAAACAGGGGAGCGAGCAGTACTTC.

The CDR3 region has the DNA TGTGCCATCAGTGACCGACAGGGGCTCTCTGGAAACACCATATATTTT. Translation gives CAISDRQGLSGNTIYF. The V call is TRBV10-3, the J call TRBJ1-3; 8 bases fit TRBD1. Trimming cost V 3 bases and J 0 bases; bases outside gene matches: 4. This CDR3 is built from 16 residues. Per germline, CDR1 ENHRY and CDR2 SYGVKD.

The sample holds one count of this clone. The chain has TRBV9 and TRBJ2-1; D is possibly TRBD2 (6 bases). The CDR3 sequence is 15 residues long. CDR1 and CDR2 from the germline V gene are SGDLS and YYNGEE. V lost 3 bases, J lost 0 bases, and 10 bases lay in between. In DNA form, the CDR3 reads TGTGCCAGCAGCGGGGACGGGAGCTCCTACAATGAGCAGTTCTTC. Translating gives CASSGDGSSYNEQFF. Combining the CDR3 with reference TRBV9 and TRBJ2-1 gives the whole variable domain DSGVTQTPKHLITATGQRVTLRCSPRSGDLSVYWYQQSLDQGLQFLIQYYNGEERAKGNILERFSAQQFPDLHSELNLSSLELGDSALYFCASSGDGSSYNEQFFGPGTRLTVL.

The CDR3 DNA reads as TGTGCCAGTACCTTCGCCGGGGAGCTGTTTTTT. This encodes CASTFAGELFF. V is TRBV19 and J is TRBJ2-2; no clear D. The CDR3 loop spans 11 amino acids. The V gene's germline CDR1 is LNHDA and CDR2 SQIVND (reference sequence). Trimming removed 7 bases at V and 6 bases at J, with 6 bases between.

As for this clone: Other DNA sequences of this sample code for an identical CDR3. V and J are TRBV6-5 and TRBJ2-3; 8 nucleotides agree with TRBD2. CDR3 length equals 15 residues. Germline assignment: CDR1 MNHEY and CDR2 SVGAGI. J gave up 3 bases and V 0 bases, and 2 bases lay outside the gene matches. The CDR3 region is CASSYSSGSTDTQYF. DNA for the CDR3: TGTGCCAGCAGTTACTCCAGCGGGAGTACAGATACGCAGTATTTT.

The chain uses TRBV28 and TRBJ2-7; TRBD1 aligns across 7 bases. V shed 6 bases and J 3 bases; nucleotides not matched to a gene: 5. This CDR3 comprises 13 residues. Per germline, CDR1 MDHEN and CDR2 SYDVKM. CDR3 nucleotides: TGTGCCAGCAGCTGGGACAGAATCTACGAGCAGTACTTC. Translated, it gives CASSWDRIYEQYF. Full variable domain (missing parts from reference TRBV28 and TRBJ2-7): DVKVTQSSRYLVKRTGEKVFLECVQDMDHENMFWYRQDPGLGLRLIYFSYDVKMKEKGDIPEGYSVSREKKERFSLILESASTNQTSMYLCASSWDRIYEQYFGPGTRLTVT.

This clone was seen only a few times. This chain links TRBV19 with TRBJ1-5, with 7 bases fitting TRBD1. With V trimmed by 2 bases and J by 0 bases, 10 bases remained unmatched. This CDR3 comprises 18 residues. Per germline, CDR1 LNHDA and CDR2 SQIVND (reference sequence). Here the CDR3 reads CASSIPGQVMYSNQPQHF. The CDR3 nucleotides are TGTGCCAGTAGTATACCCGGACAGGTCATGTATAGCAATCAGCCCCAGCATTTT.

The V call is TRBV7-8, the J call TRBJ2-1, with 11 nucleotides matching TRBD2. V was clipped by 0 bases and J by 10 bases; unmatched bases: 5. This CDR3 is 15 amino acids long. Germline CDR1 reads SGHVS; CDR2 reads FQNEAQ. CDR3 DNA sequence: TGTGCCAGCAGCTTAGCTAGCGGGGGGGAAGGCGAGCAGTTCTTC. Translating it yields CASSLASGGEGEQFF.